This T cell receptor beta chain came from a study of follicular helper T cells after annual influenza vaccination (dated by TCRdb to the late 2010s). At the level of the whole study: Blood was collected on days 0, 7 and 28 after each seasonal influenza vaccination. To look at recall of cTfh clones, some subjects were tracked through successive annual vaccinations covering the 2013-2014, 2014-2015 and 2015-2016 seasons. One week after vaccination, a second recruited cohort of roughly eleven subjects (Table S1) displayed a similar ICOS+CD38+ cTfh response. Multi-year samples were available for six subjects, with four spanning two vaccination seasons and two spanning three seasons. The 2013-2014 samples were cryopreserved, while the 2015 samples were processed right after collection.

The time point label here, explained by the study, means: 2014-2015 season, pre-vaccination. Adults were given seasonal inactivated influenza vaccine (Fluvarix), and sorted blood CD4 subsets were followed by TCRB sequencing before and after vaccination. To be eligible, subjects had to be community-dwelling and could not have received an influenza vaccine during the previous 6 months. Exclusions included influenza vaccine contraindications, substance abuse, HIV/AIDS, active malignancy, immunomodulatory medication and active illness such as respiratory infection. At each time point, somewhere between about 40 and 100 mL of blood was taken. Non-naive CD4+CXCR5+PD-1+ cells were defined as circulating Tfh and were sorted into two fractions, ICOS+CD38+ and ICOS-CD38-. Either Ficoll-Paque PLUS or SepMate separation was used to isolate PBMC. Cell subsets were sorted from PBMC on a BD FACS Aria before DNA extraction.

Libraries were built with the immunoSEQ multiplex PCR assay. Adaptive Biotechnologies handled the TCRB amplification, library preparation, sequencing and preliminary bioinformatics at Survey level resolution. For TCRB sequencing, genomic DNA from the sorted cTfh populations was amplified by multiplex PCR. For the original study's pipeline: Clonality was computed in R as 1 minus normalized Shannon entropy; the Gini index was calculated with the R package ineq. Overlap score was the summed counts of shared sequences divided by total counts of all sequences in both compared samples. The significance of shared clonotypes was tested with Fisher's exact test, assuming a theoretical repertoire of 10^7 TCRB sequences. TCRdb stores this immuneACCESS table with in-frame sequences only. Part of the clones is absent; in the studies checked, under half of the shortfall reflects unresolved V genes, and no reason is known for the rest. The DNA was the basis for D and trimming; V, J and clone size are from that table. The sample table records roughly 8,300 clones; 80% to 90% of these occur just once. The ten largest account for under 1.2% of the sample.

Notes on this clone: The specificity of this receptor is unknown. Within one base of it there is no much larger clone, and no base qualities were kept.

Overall study results and their limits: Because only about 8.5-20% of the analyzed cells gave productive TCRB sequences, there was no way to sample rare clonotypes. Day 7 ICOS+CD38+ clones were most often found later in ICOS-CD38- cTfh, suggesting that subset may serve as a memory reservoir. ICOS+CD38+ cTfh clonality correlated with the frequency of that population, and its change correlated with the change in circulating plasmablast frequency. A recurrent oligoclonal ICOS+CD38+ cTfh response containing tetramer and AIM influenza-specific clonotypes was recalled by successive annual vaccinations.

The CDR3 numbers 16 residues from cysteine through phenylalanine. The retained sequence is limited to the CDR3, 48 bases, with the frame set at the first base. The germline V gene supplies CDR1 LGHNA and CDR2 YSLEER. The germline V end is reduced by 0 bases and the J end by 5 bases; junction bases left unmatched: 4. Specimen: CXCR5+ CD38- circulating T follicular helper cells from blood, collected on the day of influenza vaccination. Per the publication, the cell subset or site label means: circulating Tfh, non-naive CD4+CXCR5+PD-1+ (ICOS+CD38+ or ICOS-CD38-). This sequence uses TRBV4-3 and TRBJ2-7; 13 bases in between match TRBD2. The receptor comes from an adult who received the influenza vaccine. In nucleotide form, the sequence is TGCGCCAGCAGCCAAGAACTAGCGGGGGGGCCCCACGAGCAGTACTTC. This encodes CASSQELAGGPHEQYF.